Reported below is one T cell receptor beta chain. This clone was counted only a few times. Its antigen is unknown. No qualities accompany the bases; no much larger clone lies one base away. The data stem from a study of blood T cell repertoires in COVID-19 (dated by TCRdb to the early 2020s). Broadly, across the study: Samples covering the acute and convalescent phases of COVID-19 were provided by collaborators in the United States, Italy and Spain. Subjects who had been exposed to COVID-19, were actively infected with it, or had recovered from it provided the deeply sampled blood TCRbeta repertoires that made up the dataset. Where available, HLA class I and class II types were taken from metadata supplied by the sample provider and were not determined by assay-based typing. A freely available public database, intended as a resource for researchers studying the immune response to SARS-CoV-2, is where the repertoires were released. The samples were drawn from the first 160 participants of the ongoing ImmuneRACE study and from some 1,300 subjects provided by 6 global collaborators. The prospective study material was composed of cDNA or gDNA derived from T cells, B-cell-depleted T cells, or PBMCs. Sample metadata almost always included a de-identified subject ID, COVID-19 status, age in years and sex. The investigation overall reported the following: How much clinical and demographic metadata was included differed by source and by participant, and the metadata was provided uncurated.

Collaborating institutions collected whole blood in K2EDTA tubes following their own protocols. Collaborator samples were shipped for TCRbeta analysis as frozen whole blood, isolated PBMCs, or DNA extracted from either sample type. V lost 3 bases and J lost 6 bases; the stretch between them is 14 bases long. CDR1 and CDR2, per the germline V gene, are SNHLY and FYNNEI. The CDR3 goes from the cysteine to the phenylalanine over 14 residues. Only the CDR3 DNA is retained, 42 bases long and in frame from the first base. The immunoSEQ Assay, a bias-controlled multiplex PCR, was used to amplify TCRbeta CDR3 regions from genomic DNA. The published analysis was carried out like this. The number of nucleated cells in each sample was estimated by amplification of reference gene primers within the assay. To quantify the absolute abundance of each unique TCRbeta CDR3 rearrangement, sequence reads were collapsed and filtered. Productive Simpson clonality was computed per sample as the square root of Simpson's diversity index over productive rearrangements. Here the immuneACCESS table is served through TCRdb, limited to in-frame sequences with V and J called. Missing clones are a known gap in these copies; in checked studies unresolved V genes cover under half, and the rest lacks a known reason. The DNA was the basis for D and trimming; V, J and clone size are from that table. The sample table contains 35,000 to 45,000 clones; only one count was recorded for 70% to 90% of them. Approximately 10% of the sample belongs to the ten largest clones.

This receptor was taken from a human donor in a cohort sampled during active COVID-19. The V and J segments used are TRBV2 and TRBJ2-5, and TRBD1 may be the D gene, going by 7 matching bases. Sequences were obtained from peripheral blood. The CDR3 has the sequence CASSDRQGGQTQYF. The DNA sequence follows: TGTGCCAGCAGTGATCGGCAGGGGGGTCAGACCCAGTACTTC.